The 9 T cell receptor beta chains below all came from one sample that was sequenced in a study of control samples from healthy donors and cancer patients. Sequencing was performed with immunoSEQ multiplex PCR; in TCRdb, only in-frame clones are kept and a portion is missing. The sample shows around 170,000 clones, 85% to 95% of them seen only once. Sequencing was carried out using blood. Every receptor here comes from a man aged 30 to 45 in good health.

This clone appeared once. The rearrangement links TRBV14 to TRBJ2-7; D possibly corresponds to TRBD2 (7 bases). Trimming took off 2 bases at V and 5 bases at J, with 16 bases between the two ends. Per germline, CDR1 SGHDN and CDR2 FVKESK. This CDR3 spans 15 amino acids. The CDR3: CASSQRLGGADEQYF. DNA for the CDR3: TGTGCCAGCAGCCAAAGGTTGGGGGGGGCTGACGAGCAGTACTTC.

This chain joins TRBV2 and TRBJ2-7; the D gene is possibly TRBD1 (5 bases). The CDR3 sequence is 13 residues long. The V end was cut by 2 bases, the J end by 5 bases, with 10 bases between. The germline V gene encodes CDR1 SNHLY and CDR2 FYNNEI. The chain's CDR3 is CASSEQQVNEQYF. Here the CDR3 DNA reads TGTGCCAGCAGTGAACAACAGGTGAACGAGCAGTACTTC.

The CDR3 DNA is TGCGCCAGCAGCTCCGGACAGGTGGCTTTCTTT. It yields the protein CASSSGQVAFF. V gene TRBV5-1 combines with J gene TRBJ1-1, with 7 bases fitting TRBD1. The V gene's germline CDR1 is SGHRS and CDR2 YFSETQ. Trimming at V came to 3 bases and at J to 11 bases, leaving 4 bases not matched to a gene. There are 11 residues in the CDR3.

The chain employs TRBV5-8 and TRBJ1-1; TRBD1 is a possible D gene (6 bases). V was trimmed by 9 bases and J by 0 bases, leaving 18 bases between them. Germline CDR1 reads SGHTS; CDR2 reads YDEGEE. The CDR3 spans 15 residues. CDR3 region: CATRRGGVMNTEAFF. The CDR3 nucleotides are TGTGCCACCCGCCGGGGGGGCGTGATGAACACTGAAGCTTTCTTT.

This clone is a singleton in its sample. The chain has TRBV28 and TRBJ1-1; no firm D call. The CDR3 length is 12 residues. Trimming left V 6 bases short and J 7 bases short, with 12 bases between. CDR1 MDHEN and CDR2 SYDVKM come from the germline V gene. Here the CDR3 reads CASRDTAFEAFF. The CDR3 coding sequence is TGTGCCAGCAGAGATACAGCCTTTGAAGCTTTCTTT.

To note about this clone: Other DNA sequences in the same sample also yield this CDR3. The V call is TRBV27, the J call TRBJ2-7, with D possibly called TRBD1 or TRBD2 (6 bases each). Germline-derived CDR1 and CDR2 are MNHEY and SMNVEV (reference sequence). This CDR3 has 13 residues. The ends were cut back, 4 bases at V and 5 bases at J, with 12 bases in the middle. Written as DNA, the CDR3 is TGTGCCAGCAGTTGGGGGGCCCCTCACGAGCAGTACTTC. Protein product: CASSWGAPHEQYF.

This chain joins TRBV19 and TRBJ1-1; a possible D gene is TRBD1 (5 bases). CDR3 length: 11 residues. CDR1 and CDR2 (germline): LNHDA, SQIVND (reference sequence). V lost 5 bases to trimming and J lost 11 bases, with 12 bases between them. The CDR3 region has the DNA TGTGCCAGTAGTCGACAGAGGGCGGCTTTCTTT. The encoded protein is CASSRQRAAFF.

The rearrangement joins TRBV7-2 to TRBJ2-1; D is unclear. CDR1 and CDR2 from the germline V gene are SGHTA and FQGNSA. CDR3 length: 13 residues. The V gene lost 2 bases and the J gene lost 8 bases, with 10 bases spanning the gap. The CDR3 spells CASSLLRRDEQFF. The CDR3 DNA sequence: TGTGCCAGCAGCTTATTGCGACGAGATGAGCAGTTCTTC. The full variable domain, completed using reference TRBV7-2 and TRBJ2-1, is GAGVSQSPSNKVTEKGKDVELRCDPISGHTALYWYRQSLGQGLEFLIYFQGNSAPDKSGLPSDRFSAERTGGSVSTLTIQRTQQEDSAVYLCASSLLRRDEQFFGPGTRLTVL.

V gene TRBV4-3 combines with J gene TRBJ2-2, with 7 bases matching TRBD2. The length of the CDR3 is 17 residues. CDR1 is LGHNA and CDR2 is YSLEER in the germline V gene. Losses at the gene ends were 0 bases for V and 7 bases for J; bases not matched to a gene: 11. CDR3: CASSQDLGGGRDGELFF. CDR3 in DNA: TGCGCCAGCAGCCAAGATTTGGGCGGGGGTAGGGACGGGGAGCTGTTTTTT.